This T cell receptor (beta chain) was identified in a study of blood T cell repertoires in COVID-19 (dated by TCRdb to 2018 to 2021). For the study in its entirety: Samples covering the acute and convalescent phases of COVID-19 were provided by collaborators in the United States, Italy and Spain. The prospective study material was composed of cDNA or gDNA derived from T cells, B-cell-depleted T cells, or PBMCs. Subjects who had been exposed to COVID-19, were actively infected with it, or had recovered from it provided the deeply sampled blood TCRbeta repertoires that made up the dataset. A freely available public database, intended as a resource for researchers studying the immune response to SARS-CoV-2, is where the repertoires were released. The samples were drawn from the first 160 participants of the ongoing ImmuneRACE study and from about 1,200 subjects provided by 6 global collaborators. Nearly every sample came with metadata listing a de-identified subject ID, COVID-19 status, age in years and sex. Where HLA class I and class II types were available, the types were taken from metadata supplied by the sample provider, not from assay-based typing. What the authors observed across the whole study: The amount of clinical and demographic metadata varied by source and participant and was provided uncurated.

The junction carries 6 bases between V and J, which are trimmed by 0 bases and 2 bases respectively. The CDR3 contains 14 residues, cysteine and phenylalanine counted. The retained sequence is limited to the CDR3, 42 bases, with the frame set at the first base. The CDR1 and CDR2 encoded by the germline V gene are SGHDT and YYEEEE. As concerns this clone: It lacks a known antigen. The input lacks base qualities; no much larger clone sits a single base away.

The collaborating institutions used their own protocols to collect whole blood in K2EDTA tubes. Collaborator samples were shipped for TCRbeta analysis as frozen whole blood, isolated PBMCs, or DNA extracted from either sample type. TCRbeta CDR3 regions were amplified from genomic DNA by means of the immunoSEQ Assay, a bias-controlled multiplex PCR. Regarding the original processing steps: Within the assay, amplification of reference gene primers was used to estimate how many nucleated cells each sample contained. To quantify the absolute abundance of each unique TCRbeta CDR3 rearrangement, sequence reads were collapsed and filtered. Productive Simpson clonality was computed per sample as the square root of Simpson's diversity index over productive rearrangements. In TCRdb, the immuneACCESS table is reduced to in-frame sequences with V and J assigned. These tables do not hold every clone; where another copy was compared, an unresolved V gene accounts for under half, and the others remain unexplained. D and trimming were read from the DNA, whereas the V and J calls and clone size are those reported in that table. Within this sample are about 68,000 clones, with 85% to 90% of them counted one time only. The ten biggest clones cover approximately 2.9% of the sample.

Sequenced: peripheral blood. The clonotype originates from a man between 50 and 59 years old with acute or convalescent COVID-19. Recombination connected TRBV5-6 to TRBJ2-1, with TRBD2 perhaps the D gene, on 6 matching bases. CDR3 protein: CASSLGLAYNEQFF. The DNA sequence follows: TGTGCCAGCAGCTTGGGACTAGCCTACAATGAGCAGTTCTTC.